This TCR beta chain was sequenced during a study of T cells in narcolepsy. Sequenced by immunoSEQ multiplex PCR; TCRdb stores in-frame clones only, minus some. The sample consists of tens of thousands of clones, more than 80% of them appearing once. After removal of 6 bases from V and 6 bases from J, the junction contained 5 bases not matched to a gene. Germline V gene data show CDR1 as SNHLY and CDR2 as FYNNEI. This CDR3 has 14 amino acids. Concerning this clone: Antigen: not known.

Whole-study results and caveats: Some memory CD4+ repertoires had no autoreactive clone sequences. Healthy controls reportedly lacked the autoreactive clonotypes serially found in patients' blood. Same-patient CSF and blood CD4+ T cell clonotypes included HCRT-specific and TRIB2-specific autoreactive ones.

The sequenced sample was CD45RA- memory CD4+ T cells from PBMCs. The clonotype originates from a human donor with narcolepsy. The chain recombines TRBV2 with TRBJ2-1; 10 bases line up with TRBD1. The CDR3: CASRTGGIGNEQFF. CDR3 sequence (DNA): TGTGCCAGCAGGACAGGGGGCATCGGCAATGAGCAGTTCTTC.